This note documents a single TCR beta chain sequence. Original analysis: Nucleated cell counts were estimated from reference gene primer amplification. The assay was immunoSEQ multiplex PCR, and TCRdb's table has in-frame clones only and misses some. From that table come the V and J calls and clone size; the DNA was used to work out D and trimming. Of a few hundred thousand clones in the sample, roughly 80% were seen once. V was cut by 4 bases and J by 6 bases, with 13 bases left in between. CDR1 is MNHEY and CDR2 is SVGEGT in the germline V gene. The CDR3 extends over 14 amino acids. This sample is drawn from a study of blood T cell repertoires in COVID-19. Study-level information: Material from acute and convalescent COVID-19 was sourced from the United States, Italy and Spain. Nucleic acid was either cDNA or gDNA, and it came from T cells, B-cell-depleted T cells, or PBMCs.

This sequence joins TRBV6-2 or TRBV6-3 and TRBJ1-5; D might be TRBD1 (6 bases). The TCR originated in a man aged 80 or over with acute or convalescent COVID-19. Sequenced: peripheral blood. CDR3 in DNA: TGTGCCAGCAGTTCGTACAGGGCTATTCAGCCCCAGCATTTT. This codes for CASSSYRAIQPQHF.